One sample yielded the 19 T cell receptor beta chains listed below, sequenced in a study of cytomegalovirus exposure and HLA in healthy donors. Both 60 Vbeta primers and 13 Jbeta primers went into the PCR. Assay: immunoSEQ multiplex PCR; the TCRdb copy retains only in-frame clones and omits some. Of about 76,000 clones detected, around 79% appear once; the ten largest clones hold more than 2%. The specimen sequenced was PBMCs. Receptor source: a man aged 30 to 39 in good health and CMV-seronegative.

V and J are TRBV6-4 and TRBJ2-7; D is unresolved. The CDR3 runs to 13 residues. Germline values: CDR1 MRHNA, CDR2 SNTAGT. Trimming removed 6 bases at V and 7 bases at J, with 16 bases between. The CDR3: CASSPNSLGEQYF. In DNA form, the CDR3 reads TGTGCCAGCAGCCCTAACAGTCTTGGGGAGCAGTACTTC.

V gene TRBV7-3 combines with J gene TRBJ2-5, with a tentative D call TRBD1 (5 bases). The germline gives CDR1 SGHTA, CDR2 FQGTGA. The CDR3 spans 18 residues. Trimming stripped 3 bases from V and 2 bases from J, with 22 bases between. This CDR3 is CASSLLSLYSSGQETQYF. CDR3 bases: TGTGCCAGCAGCTTGCTCAGCCTTTATTCCTCAGGGCAAGAGACCCAGTACTTC.

DNA for the CDR3: TGTGCCAGCAGGGGTTCGGGGTCCTACGAGCAGTACTTC. The encoded protein is CASRGSGSYEQYF. J is TRBJ2-7 and V is TRBV7-3, with a tentative D call TRBD2 (5 bases). V shed 6 bases and J shed 1 base, with 10 bases lying between them. The CDR3 runs 13 residues. CDR1 is SGHTA, CDR2 FQGTGA, per germline. The full variable domain, with the rest looked up from reference TRBV7-3 and TRBJ2-7, is GAGVSQTPSNKVTEKGKYVELRCDPISGHTALYWYRQSLGQGPEFLIYFQGTGAADDSGLPNDRFFAVRPEGSVSTLKIQRTERGDSAVYLCASRGSGSYEQYFGPGTRLTVT.

This clone is medium-sized (0.01 to 0.1%). The rearrangement joins TRBV9 to TRBJ1-1; D is perhaps TRBD1 (5 bases). This CDR3 is 14 amino acids long. V lost 4 bases and J 7 bases, leaving 17 bases between the germline ends. CDR1 and CDR2 (germline): SGDLS, YYNGEE. The CDR3 DNA is TGTGCCAGCAGCCCGCAAACGACAGACGTTGAAGCTTTCTTT. Translation gives CASSPQTTDVEAFF.

This clone came up once. The rearrangement links TRBV30 to TRBJ1-5; perhaps TRBD1 as D (6 bases). CDR1 is GTSNPN and CDR2 is SVGIG in the germline V gene (reference sequence). CDR3 length: 13 amino acids. The V end lost 3 bases, the J end lost 5 bases, and 11 bases lay between the germline ends. The CDR3 sequence: CAWSLQGHQPQHF. The CDR3 DNA is TGTGCCTGGAGCCTTCAGGGGCATCAGCCCCAGCATTTT.

In nucleotides, the CDR3 is TGTGCCAGCAGCTTAGGACAGTCCTACGAGCAGTACTTC. It is translated as CASSLGQSYEQYF. The chain carries TRBV11-2 and TRBJ2-7; a weak D match, TRBD1 (5 bases). V was trimmed by 1 base and J by 1 base, leaving 5 bases between them. The CDR3 is 13 amino acids. Germline V gene sequence: CDR1 SGHAT, CDR2 FQNNGV. The whole variable domain, remainder taken from reference TRBV11-2 and TRBJ2-7, is EAGVAQSPRYKIIEKRQSVAFWCNPISGHATLYWYQQILGQGPKLLIQFQNNGVVDDSQLPKDRFSAERLKGVDSTLKIQPAKLEDSAVYLCASSLGQSYEQYFGPGTRLTVT.

The rearrangement uses TRBV4-1 and TRBJ2-1, with no clear D. CDR1 is MGHRA, CDR2 YSYEKL, per germline. V shed 2 bases and J shed 3 bases, with 5 bases lying between them. The CDR3 runs 13 residues. The CDR3 loop reads CASSQPNYNEQFF. As DNA, the CDR3 is TGCGCCAGCAGCCAACCAAACTACAATGAGCAGTTCTTC.

The chain employs TRBV28 and TRBJ2-3; D perhaps matches TRBD2 (6 bases). This CDR3 spans 15 amino acids. Germline V gene lookup returns CDR1 MDHEN and CDR2 SYDVKM. The germline V and J ends were trimmed by 2 bases and 5 bases, with 14 bases remaining between them. CDR3 in amino acids: CASSLREASLDTQYF. DNA of the CDR3: TGTGCCAGCAGTTTAAGGGAGGCTAGCCTAGATACGCAGTATTTT. Drawing the rest from reference TRBV28 and TRBJ2-3, the complete variable domain is DVKVTQSSRYLVKRTGEKVFLECVQDMDHENMFWYRQDPGLGLRLIYFSYDVKMKEKGDIPEGYSVSREKKERFSLILESASTNQTSMYLCASSLREASLDTQYFGPGTRLTVL.

This chain joins TRBV29-1 and TRBJ2-2, with 8 bases fitting TRBD2. Germline V gene lookup returns CDR1 SQVTM and CDR2 ANQGSEA. The CDR3 has 14 residues. V was pared by 4 bases and J by 1 base, with 2 bases of the junction left unmatched. The CDR3 nucleotides are TGCAGCGTTGTGGGACTAGAGAACACCGGGGAGCTGTTTTTT. It codes for CSVVGLENTGELFF.

This clone was seen a handful of times. The chain employs TRBV4-3 and TRBJ1-1, with D perhaps TRBD1 (5 bases). Trimming removed 1 base from V and 0 bases from J, with 15 bases in between. From germline, CDR1 is LGHNA and CDR2 YSLEER. CDR3 size: 17 residues. The CDR3 protein is CASSQGWGEGLNTEAFF. The CDR3 coding sequence is TGCGCCAGCAGCCAAGGATGGGGGGAAGGCTTGAACACTGAAGCTTTCTTT.

This clone was picked up one time. The gene calls are TRBV14 and TRBJ1-2; D call uncertain. The CDR3 spans 14 residues. Trimming removed 4 bases from V and 0 bases from J, with 9 bases in between. The germline V gene has CDR1 SGHDN and CDR2 FVKESK. The CDR3 DNA follows: TGTGCCAGCAGCCGTCGAACGGCTAACTATGGCTACACCTTC. Protein sequence: CASSRRTANYGYTF.

J is TRBJ2-7 and V is TRBV29-1, with D maybe TRBD1 (6 bases). The length of the CDR3 is 13 residues. Germline CDR1 reads SQVTM; CDR2 reads ANQGSEA. Trimming took 0 bases from V and 3 from J, leaving 9 bases between them. The CDR3 here is CSVEDLRGYEQYF. Here the CDR3 DNA reads TGCAGCGTTGAAGATCTCAGGGGCTACGAGCAGTACTTC.

This clone has only one observation. The J gene is TRBJ2-3, the V gene TRBV28; the D is unclear. Trimming pared 7 bases from V and 0 bases from J, leaving 11 bases between. From germline, CDR1 is MDHEN and CDR2 SYDVKM. This CDR3 has 14 amino acids. The CDR3 DNA is TGTGCCAGCATTAAGGCAGGTAGCACAGATACGCAGTATTTT. It encodes CASIKAGSTDTQYF.

The rearrangement links TRBV25-1 to TRBJ2-2; D gene unclear. The germline CDR1 and CDR2 sequences are MGHDK and SYGVNS. CDR3 length: 12 residues. Trimming cost V 8 bases and J 9 bases, with 13 bases left between them. Here the CDR3 reads CASSSFSWELFF. The CDR3 bases are TGTGCCAGCTCAAGTTTTAGCTGGGAGCTGTTTTTT.

The chain recombines TRBV6-1 with TRBJ1-2; 9 bases align to TRBD1. Germline trimming cut 2 bases from V and 6 bases from J; bases unmatched to any gene: 4. The CDR3 is 14 amino acids. Germline V lookup: CDR1 MNHNS, CDR2 SASEGT. CDR3 region: CASSERGQGNGYTF. The DNA of the CDR3 is TGTGCCAGCAGTGAAAGGGGACAGGGAAATGGCTACACCTTC.

The V gene is TRBV19, the J gene TRBJ2-7, with TRBD2 as a possible D gene (5 bases). The V and J ends lost 6 bases and 3 bases respectively, with 12 bases between them. This CDR3 comprises 13 residues. CDR1 and CDR2 from the germline V gene are LNHDA and SQIVND (reference sequence). The CDR3 region is CASSGGRGYEQYF. The CDR3 DNA follows: TGTGCCAGTAGCGGAGGACGAGGCTACGAGCAGTACTTC. The full variable domain, completed using reference TRBV19 and TRBJ2-7, is DGGITQSPKYLFRKEGQNVTLSCEQNLNHDAMYWYRQDPGQGLRLIYYSQIVNDFQKGDIAEGYSVSREKKESFPLTVTSAQKNPTAFYLCASSGGRGYEQYFGPGTRLTVT.

The J gene is TRBJ2-3, the V gene TRBV12-5; D gene unclear. With 5 bases removed from V and 1 base from J, the gap between germline ends came to 7 bases. The germline V gene has CDR1 LGHNT and CDR2 FRNRAP. The CDR3 runs to 13 residues. The CDR3 here is CASGRGGTDTQYF. The CDR3 nucleotides read TGTGCTAGTGGTCGAGGCGGCACAGATACGCAGTATTTT. The complete variable domain, with remaining parts taken from reference TRBV12-5 and TRBJ2-3, reads DARVTQTPRHKVTEMGQEVTMRCQPILGHNTVFWYRQTMMQGLELLAYFRNRAPLDDSGMPKDRFSAEMPDATLATLKIQPSEPRDSAVYFCASGRGGTDTQYFGPGTRLTVL.

The chain recombines TRBV6-5 with TRBJ2-5, with D unresolved. Germline lookup yields CDR1 MNHEY and CDR2 SVGAGI. Deletions cut 2 bases from V and 5 bases from J, with 15 bases between. The CDR3 extends over 15 amino acids. The DNA of the CDR3 is TGTGCCAGCAGTTACGTTGCAAACATGCGGGAGACCCAGTACTTC. Its protein product is CASSYVANMRETQYF.

The rearrangement links TRBV7-2 to TRBJ2-3; weak D call: TRBD1 (6 bases). The V and J ends lost 7 bases and 1 base respectively, with 9 bases between them. Germline assignment: CDR1 SGHTA and CDR2 FQGNSA. The CDR3 contains 13 residues. The CDR3, as DNA: TGTGCCAGCAACAGGGACCGCACAGATACGCAGTATTTT. Its protein product is CASNRDRTDTQYF.